The rows below give T cell receptor beta chains drawn from one sample of a study of shared clonotypes between healthy human individuals. Repertoires were generated with immunoSEQ multiplex PCR, while TCRdb's copy carries only in-frame clones and drops some. The table records about 1.5 million clones, over 95% of them present only once. The sequenced material came from naive CD4+ T cells sorted from blood. Source of these receptors: a man younger than 45 in good health. The CDR3 runs from the conserved cysteine through the conserved F or W. D genes are given only for firm matches. Only some rows state a clone size, as once, few, many or a class for expanded clones.

>NA|NA|TRBV9|TRBJ2-7
TGTGCCAGCAGCGTAGAGGAGGGGACCTACGAGCAGTACTTC
CASSVEEGTYEQYF
>NA|NA|TRBV7-8|TRBJ2-5
TGTGCCAGCAGCCAGGGGGGACTGCCGGGAGAGACCCAGTACTTC
CASSQGGLPGETQYF
>NA|NA|TRBV21-1|TRBJ2-1
TGTGCCAGCACTGGACAGCTACATATGGCGCCTTACAATGAGCAGTTCTTC
CASTGQLHMAPYNEQFF
>once|NA|TRBV6-5|TRBJ2-7
TGTGCCAGTAGGTCGTCAGGACAGAAGTACGAGCAGTACTTC
CASRSSGQKYEQYF
>NA|NA|TRBV7-2|TRBJ2-5
TGTGCCAGCAGCTTAGCATGGGGGAACTTGTACCAAGAGACCCAGTACTTC
CASSLAWGNLYQETQYF
>NA|NA|TRBV5-5|TRBJ2-5
TGTGCCAGCGCTCAACAGGGGGGGAGACAAGAGACCCAGTACTTC
CASAQQGGRQETQYF
>NA|NA|TRBV12-2|TRBJ2-2
TGTGCAAGTCGCTTAGTCAATACGGCGGGAGAGTCCGGGGAGCTGTTTTTT
CASRLVNTAGESGELFF
>NA|TRBD2|TRBV5-1|TRBJ2-5
TGCGCCAGCAGCCCTCAAGCGGGAGTCGTGGAGACCCAGTACTTC
CASSPQAGVVETQYF
>NA|NA|TRBV5-1|TRBJ2-3
TGCGCCAGCAGCAGAGACGGGAGCACAGATACGCAGTATTTT
CASSRDGSTDTQYF
>NA|TRBD1|TRBV7-8|TRBJ1-4
TGTGCCAGCAGCTTAGGACAGGGGCCTCTTGAAAAACTGTTTTTT
CASSLGQGPLEKLFF
>NA|NA|TRBV30|TRBJ2-7
TGTGCCTGGAGTGTAGACGGGACCCTGCGGTCCTACGAGCAGTACTTC
CAWSVDGTLRSYEQYF
>NA|NA|TRBV5-4|TRBJ2-1
TGTGCCAGCAGCCGAGAGAATGAGCAGTTCTTC
CASSRENEQFF
>once|NA|TRBV4-3|TRBJ2-4
TGCGCCAGCAGCCAAGGGATCACAGGGAGGACCCAAAACATTCAGTACTTC
CASSQGITGRTQNIQYF
>NA|TRBD2|TRBV7-2|TRBJ2-7
TGTGCCAGCAGCCCAAAAAGCGGGAGACCCGGCGAGCAGTACTTC
CASSPKSGRPGEQYF
>NA|TRBD1|TRBV28|TRBJ1-1
TGTGCCAGCATATTTCGGACAGGGGGGAGGACTGAAGCTTTCTTT
CASIFRTGGRTEAFF
>NA|NA|TRBV28|TRBJ2-7
TGTGCCAGCAGTTTAAGGCGGGAAGGCGAGCAGTACTTC
CASSLRREGEQYF
>NA|NA|TRBV7-9|TRBJ2-1
TGTGCCAGCAGTTTACCCAGTAGAAGCTCCTACAATGAGCAGTTCTTC
CASSLPSRSSYNEQFF
>NA|NA|TRBV5-4|TRBJ1-4
TGTGCCAGCAGCTTGGACGGCCACGCAACTAATGAAAAACTGTTTTTT
CASSLDGHATNEKLFF
>NA|NA|TRBV7-3|TRBJ2-5
TGTGCCAGCAGCTTGGGGATTCAAGAGACCCAGTACTTC
CASSLGIQETQYF
>NA|NA|TRBV6-5|TRBJ2-5
TGTGCCAGCAGTCGACCCGGACAGATGGAGACCCAGTACTTC
CASSRPGQMETQYF
>NA|NA|TRBV5-6|TRBJ2-1
TGTGCCAGCAGCGTAACAAACAGGCTCAATGAGCAGTTCTTC
CASSVTNRLNEQFF
>NA|NA|TRBV5-6|TRBJ2-1
TGTGCCAGCAGCCCCCTCCGGAGTCTGGTAAATGAGCAGTTCTTC
CASSPLRSLVNEQFF
>NA|TRBD1|TRBV28|TRBJ1-5
TGTGCCAGCAGCACAGGGGTCCAGCCCCAGCATTTT
CASSTGVQPQHF
>NA|NA|TRBV11-3|TRBJ2-3
TGTGCCTCCCCCCACGAGGACAGCACAGATACGCAGTATTTT
CASPHEDSTDTQYF
>NA|NA|TRBV4-1|TRBJ2-1
TGCGCCAGCAGCCAAGATCTGAACTACAATGAGCAGTTCTTC
CASSQDLNYNEQFF
>NA|NA|TRBV2|TRBJ2-5
TGTGCCAGCAGCGCCCGGACTTCCTTGGAGACCCAGTACTTC
CASSARTSLETQYF
>few|NA|TRBV4-1|TRBJ1-4
TGCGCCAGCAACCATGAAAAACTGTTTTTT
CASNHEKLFF
>NA|NA|TRBV1|TRBJ2-7
TGCACCAGCAGCCATCAAATCAGCGGGAGGTCCCACGAGCAGTACTTC
CTSSHQISGRSHEQYF
>NA|NA|TRBV5-8|TRBJ2-1
TGTGCCAGCACCCCCTTCGCCGGGGCAGCAACCTACAATGAGCAGTTCTTC
CASTPFAGAATYNEQFF
>NA|NA|TRBV7-2|TRBJ1-1
TGTGCCAGCAGCTTAGGGGTAGGCATGAACACTGAAGCTTTCTTT
CASSLGVGMNTEAFF
>NA|TRBD2|TRBV5-6|TRBJ2-2
TGTGCCAGCAGCTTGCAGGTTGGACTAGCGGGAGTAACCGGGGAGCTGTTTTTT
CASSLQVGLAGVTGELFF
>NA|NA|TRBV18|TRBJ2-7
TGTGCCAGCTCGCGAGGAGGGGGCTCCTACGAGCAGTACTTC
CASSRGGGSYEQYF